The present T cell receptor beta chain was sequenced within a study of human T cells and chemical hapten exposure. Findings of the study overall: It was expanded TCRs that formed significantly more large CDR3 similarity clusters than controls did.

V was cut by 8 bases and J by 2 bases, with 5 bases left in between. Germline CDR1 reads ENHRY; CDR2 reads SYGVKD. The CDR3 length is 11 residues. TCRdb analysed the RACE reads with MiXCR anew, one entry per CDR3 protein. The top ten clones hold 0.7% to 0.95% of a sample with more than 100,000 distinct CDR3 sequences, about 13% of them seen once. Points on this clonotype: What it binds is unknown.

As to time point: patch test 1, 2 weeks after DPC sensitization. Treatment meaning: therapeutic diphenylcyclopropenone sensitization with weekly scalp DPC. Blood was collected ahead of every patch test applied. Alopecia patients deemed DPC-suitable, aged 18 to 70, excluding pregnancy. The sequencing here drew on whole blood, taken in connection with sensitization to the hapten diphenylcyclopropenone (DPC). This TCR derives from a man between 18 and 35 years old with alopecia areata. Some clones in this sample may be carry-over from other donors' samples. The chain is built from TRBV10-3 and TRBJ2-3; no firm D call. CDR3 in DNA: TGTGCCATCGGTTCCACAGATACGCAGTATTTT. Its translation: CAIGSTDTQYF.